The next 18 T cell receptor beta chains were all read from a single sample in a study of blood T cell repertoires in COVID-19. Some clones are missing from TCRdb's copy, which holds only in-frame ones; the method was immunoSEQ multiplex PCR. In the table there are about 190,000 clones, about 84% of which are singletons. The sequencing sample was made of PBMCs or T cells enriched from blood (not recorded which). These TCRs come from a woman aged 30 to 39 who had recovered from COVID-19.

The rearrangement joins TRBV27 to TRBJ2-3; D may be TRBD1 (5 bases). The CDR3 spans 14 residues. Germline CDR1 reads MNHEY; CDR2 reads SMNVEV (reference sequence). The V end lost 5 bases, the J end lost 2 bases, and 11 bases lay between the germline ends. CDR3 loop: CASSPTELTDTQYF. The CDR3 DNA reads TGTGCCAGCAGTCCGACAGAACTCACAGATACGCAGTATTTT.

The V and J genes are TRBV5-4 and TRBJ1-2; no clear D gene. This CDR3 comprises 15 residues. V was clipped by 4 bases and J by 7 bases, with 20 bases between them. From germline, CDR1 is SGHNT and CDR2 YYREEE (reference sequence). In DNA form, the CDR3 reads TGTGCCAGCAGCCAGCCTTCCAGTGGGGAGGGTGGCTACACCTTC. Its translation: CASSQPSSGEGGYTF.

The V gene is TRBV5-6, the J gene TRBJ1-2, with D hard to call. CDR1 and CDR2 (germline): SGHDT, YYEEEE. The CDR3 runs to 13 residues. Trimming shortened V by 0 bases and J by 1 base, and 4 bases separated the two germline ends. The CDR3 loop is CASSLELNYGYTF. CDR3 bases: TGTGCCAGCAGCTTGGAACTTAACTATGGCTACACCTTC.

This chain uses TRBV11-2 with TRBJ1-6; 9 bases are shared with TRBD1. Germline values: CDR1 SGHAT, CDR2 FQNNGV. Losses at the gene ends were 3 bases for V and 6 bases for J; bases not matched to a gene: 0. The CDR3 totals 14 residues. The DNA of the CDR3 is TGTGCCAGCAGCTTGACAGGGGGTAATTCACCCCTCCACTTT. Amino acids: CASSLTGGNSPLHF.

The J gene is TRBJ2-7, the V gene TRBV24-1, with 8 bases fitting TRBD1. The length of the CDR3 is 13 residues. The junction had 8 bases not matched to a gene; V was cut back by 7 bases and J by 7 bases. Germline V gene lookup returns CDR1 KGHDR and CDR2 SFDVKD. CDR3 DNA: TGTGCCACCAGCCACAGGGGGTTGGGTGAGCAGTACTTC. Amino acid sequence: CATSHRGLGEQYF.

The chain has TRBV2 and TRBJ2-2; tentative D call: TRBD2 (6 bases). V dropped 7 bases and J dropped 1 base, with 13 bases sitting between them. This CDR3 spans 15 amino acids. Germline lookup yields CDR1 SNHLY and CDR2 FYNNEI. DNA for the CDR3: TGTGCCAGCACGTTTGGGCGGGGGAACACCGGGGAGCTGTTTTTT. Residues: CASTFGRGNTGELFF.

The CDR3 region has the DNA TGTGCCAGCAGCCGGGAGGGACTAGCGGGGTACAATGAGCAGTTCTTC. This sequence encodes CASSREGLAGYNEQFF. The rearrangement joins TRBV11-1 to TRBJ2-1; 13 bases match TRBD2. V trimming: 5 bases; J trimming: 4 bases; junction bases outside the gene matches: 5. Germline CDR1 SGHAT, CDR2 FQDESV (reference sequence). The CDR3 is 16 amino acids. Filled out from reference TRBV11-1 and TRBJ2-1, the complete variable domain reads EAEVAQSPRYKITEKSQAVAFWCDPISGHATLYWYRQILGQGPELLVQFQDESVVDDSQLPKDRFSAERLKGVDSTLKIQPAELGDSAMYLCASSREGLAGYNEQFFGPGTRLTVL.

This rearrangement joins TRBV5-1 to TRBJ2-7; D may be TRBD2 (6 bases). The CDR3 runs 15 residues. V dropped 1 base and J dropped 5 bases, with 16 bases sitting between them. CDR1 and CDR2 from the germline V gene are SGHRS and YFSETQ. This CDR3 is CASSLYGGSVDEQYF. Written as DNA, the CDR3 is TGCGCCAGCAGCTTGTATGGGGGGAGTGTCGACGAGCAGTACTTC.

The chain carries TRBV6-5 and TRBJ1-5; D gene ambiguous. V was shortened by 7 bases and J by 4 bases, with 2 bases between the two germline ends. This CDR3 region has 10 residues. The germline V gene encodes CDR1 MNHEY and CDR2 SVGAGI. The CDR3 region is CASINQPQHF. CDR3 bases: TGTGCCAGCATAAATCAGCCCCAGCATTTT.

Comments on this clone: A much larger clone differs from this one at a single base, so this may be a read error. Other nucleotide sequences from this sample produce the same CDR3. The rearrangement uses TRBV28 and TRBJ2-7, with D possibly TRBD1 on 6 matching bases. Germline values: CDR1 MDHEN, CDR2 SYDVKM. The CDR3 loop spans 16 amino acids. The DNA of the CDR3 is TGTGCTAGCACCACCACCGGTGGACAGTTTTCCTACGAGCAGTACTTC. Translating gives CASTTTGGQFSYEQYF.

This clone was recorded once. The genes are TRBV18 and TRBJ1-5; D might be TRBD1 (5 bases). This CDR3 is built from 14 residues. The germline gives CDR1 KGHSH, CDR2 LQKENI. Trimming removed 2 bases from V and 5 bases from J, with 10 bases in between. The CDR3 DNA is TGTGCCAGCTCACCAGTGACACAGGATCAGCCCCAGCATTTT. It codes for CASSPVTQDQPQHF.

The rearrangement links TRBV5-1 to TRBJ1-1; the D is unclear. In germline, CDR1 is SGHRS, CDR2 YFSETQ. The CDR3 is made up of 15 amino acids. V was clipped by 0 bases and J by 6 bases, with 15 bases between them. DNA of the CDR3: TGCGCCAGCAGCTTGGTATCTCATTTATTAGCTGAAGCTTTCTTT. This codes for CASSLVSHLLAEAFF.

V and J are TRBV6-5 and TRBJ1-4; 8 nucleotides match TRBD1. Germline loops: CDR1 MNHEY, CDR2 SVGAGI. Trimming took 6 bases from V and 8 from J; bases not matched to a gene: 11. CDR3 size: 15 residues. CDR3 coding DNA: TGTGCCAGCAGGGGGGAGACAGGGGTAGAGGAAAAACTGTTTTTT. Residues: CASRGETGVEEKLFF.

This rearrangement joins TRBV28 to TRBJ1-1; TRBD1 aligns across 7 bases. This CDR3 has 13 residues. CDR1 and CDR2 from the germline V gene are MDHEN and SYDVKM. The V gene end was trimmed by 11 bases and the J gene end by 0 bases; junction bases not matched to a gene: 6. The CDR3 spells CAAKTGVNTEAFF. CDR3 DNA: TGTGCCGCCAAAACAGGGGTGAACACTGAAGCTTTCTTT.

The chain recombines TRBV2 with TRBJ2-1; TRBD1 might be the D (6 bases). V shed 4 bases and J shed 3 bases, with 22 bases lying between them. Germline V lookup: CDR1 SNHLY, CDR2 FYNNEI. CDR3 length equals 18 residues. This CDR3 reads CASSGGLAAQLVYNEQFF. The CDR3, as DNA: TGTGCCAGCAGTGGGGGGCTAGCCGCCCAACTGGTCTACAATGAGCAGTTCTTC.

V is TRBV7-9 and J is TRBJ1-5, with a weak D call TRBD1 (6 bases). Germline-derived CDR1 and CDR2 are SEHNR and FQNEAQ (reference sequence). The CDR3 spans 19 residues. Trimming took 5 bases from V and 1 from J, leaving 24 bases between them. CDR3 coding DNA: TGTGCCAGCAGCAACGGTCCCCTATCAGGGGCAGTCAGCAATCAGCCCCAGCATTTT. Protein sequence: CASSNGPLSGAVSNQPQHF.

This clone was seen once. The chain is built from TRBV5-5 and TRBJ2-7; 10 nucleotides line up with TRBD1. The CDR3 totals 16 residues. The germline V gene has CDR1 SGHKS and CDR2 YYEKEE (reference sequence). The ends lost 0 bases at V and 5 bases at J; junction bases unmatched: 8. DNA of the CDR3: TGTGCCAGCAGCTTGGACCGTGGGGACAGGGGACACGAGCAGTACTTC. It specifies CASSLDRGDRGHEQYF. The complete variable domain, with remaining parts taken from reference TRBV5-5 and TRBJ2-7, reads DAGVTQSPTHLIKTRGQQVTLRCSPISGHKSVSWYQQVLGQGPQFIFQYYEKEERGRGNFPDRFSARQFPNYSSELNVNALLLGDSALYLCASSLDRGDRGHEQYFGPGTRLTVT.

V is TRBV5-1 and J is TRBJ2-5, with D possibly TRBD2 on 5 matching bases. CDR1 is SGHRS, CDR2 YFSETQ, per germline. This CDR3 comprises 14 residues. The V gene lost 3 bases and the J gene lost 5 bases, with 14 bases spanning the gap. CDR3 in DNA: TGCGCCAGCAGCTCGGTCCCTAGCTGGGAGACCCAGTACTTC. This codes for CASSSVPSWETQYF.